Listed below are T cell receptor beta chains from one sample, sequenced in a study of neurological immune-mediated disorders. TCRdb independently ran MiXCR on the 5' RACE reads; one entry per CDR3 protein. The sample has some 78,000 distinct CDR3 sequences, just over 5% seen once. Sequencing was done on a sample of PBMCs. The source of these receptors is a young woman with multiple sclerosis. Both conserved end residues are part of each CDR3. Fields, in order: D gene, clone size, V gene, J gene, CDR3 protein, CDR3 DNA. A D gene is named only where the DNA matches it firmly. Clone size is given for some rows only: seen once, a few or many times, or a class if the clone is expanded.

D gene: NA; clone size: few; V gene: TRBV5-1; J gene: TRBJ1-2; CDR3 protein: CASSLRGIEDNGYTF; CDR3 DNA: TGCGCCAGCAGCTTGAGGGGGATCGAGGATAATGGCTACACCTTC
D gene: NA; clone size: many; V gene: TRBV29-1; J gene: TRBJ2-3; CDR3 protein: CSARHTDTQYF; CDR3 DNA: TGCAGCGCCCGACACACAGATACGCAGTATTTT
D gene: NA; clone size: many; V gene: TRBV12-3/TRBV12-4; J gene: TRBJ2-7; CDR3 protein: CASSLQGPYEQYF; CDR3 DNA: TGTGCCAGCAGTTTACAGGGGCCCTACGAGCAGTACTTC
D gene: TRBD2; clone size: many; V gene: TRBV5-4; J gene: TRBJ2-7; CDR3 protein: CASSLIRISGRIYEQYF; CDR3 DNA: TGTGCCAGCAGCTTGATTCGTATTAGCGGGAGGATCTACGAGCAGTACTTC
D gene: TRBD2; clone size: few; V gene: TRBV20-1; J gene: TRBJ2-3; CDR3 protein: CSASLGLAGGADTQYF; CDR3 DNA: TGCAGTGCTAGCCTCGGGCTAGCGGGAGGGGCGGATACGCAGTATTTT
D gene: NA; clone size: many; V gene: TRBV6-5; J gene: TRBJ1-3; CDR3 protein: CASSYSGDASGNTIYF; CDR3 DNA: TGTGCCAGCAGTTACTCGGGGGATGCGTCTGGAAACACCATATATTTT
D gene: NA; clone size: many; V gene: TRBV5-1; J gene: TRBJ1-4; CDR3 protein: CASSPTVTNEKLFF; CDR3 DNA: TGCGCCAGCAGCCCGACAGTTACTAATGAAAAACTGTTTTTT
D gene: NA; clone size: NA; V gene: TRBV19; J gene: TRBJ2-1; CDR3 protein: CASSIALWNDQFF; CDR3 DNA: TGTGCCAGTAGTATAGCCCTTTGGAATGATCAGTTCTTC
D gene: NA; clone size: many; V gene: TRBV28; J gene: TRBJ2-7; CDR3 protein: CASGTYEQYF; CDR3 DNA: TGTGCCAGTGGAACGTACGAGCAGTACTTC
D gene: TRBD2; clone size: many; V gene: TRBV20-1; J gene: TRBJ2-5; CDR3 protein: CSAWVAGGSKTQYF; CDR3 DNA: TGCAGTGCATGGGTAGCGGGAGGTTCGAAGACCCAGTACTTC
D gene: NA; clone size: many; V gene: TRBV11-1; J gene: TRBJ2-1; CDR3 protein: CASSPNEDNEQFF; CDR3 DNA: TGTGCCAGCAGCCCGAACGAGGACAATGAGCAGTTCTTC
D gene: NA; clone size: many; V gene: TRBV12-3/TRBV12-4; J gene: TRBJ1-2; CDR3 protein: CASSLPTPQSVDYGYTF; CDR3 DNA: TGTGCCAGCAGTTTACCAACCCCCCAGTCTGTAGACTATGGCTACACCTTC
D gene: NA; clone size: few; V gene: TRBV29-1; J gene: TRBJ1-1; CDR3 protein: CSVELRAGGTEAFF; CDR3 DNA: TGCAGCGTTGAACTGCGGGCGGGGGGCACTGAAGCTTTCTTT
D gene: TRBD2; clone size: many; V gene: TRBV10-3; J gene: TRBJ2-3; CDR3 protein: CAIRTSGRPKADTQYF; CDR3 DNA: TGTGCCATCAGGACTAGCGGGAGACCGAAGGCAGATACGCAGTATTTT
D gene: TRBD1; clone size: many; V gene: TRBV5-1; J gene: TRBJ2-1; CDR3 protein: CASSSGTGPFNEQFF; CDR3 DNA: TGCGCCAGCAGCTCCGGGACAGGGCCGTTCAATGAGCAGTTCTTC
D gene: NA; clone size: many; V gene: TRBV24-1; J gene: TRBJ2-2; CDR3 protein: CATGENRVDTGELFF; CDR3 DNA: TGTGCCACCGGAGAAAACAGGGTCGACACCGGGGAGCTGTTTTTT
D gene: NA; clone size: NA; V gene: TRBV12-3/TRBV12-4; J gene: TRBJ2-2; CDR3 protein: CASTGYRGGELFF; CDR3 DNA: TGTGCCAGCACGGGTTATCGAGGCGGGGAGCTGTTTTTT
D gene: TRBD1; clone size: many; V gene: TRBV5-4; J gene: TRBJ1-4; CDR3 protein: CASSLAGTGGIEKLFF; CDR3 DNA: TGTGCCAGCAGCTTGGCCGGCACAGGGGGCATTGAAAAACTGTTTTTT
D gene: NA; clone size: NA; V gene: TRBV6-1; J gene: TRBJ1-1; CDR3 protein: CASSEGGARTEAFF; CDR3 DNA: TGTGCCAGCAGTGAAGGTGGGGCCCGCACTGAAGCTTTCTTT
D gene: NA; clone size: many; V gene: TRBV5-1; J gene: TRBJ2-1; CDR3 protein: CASSLGSGSSYNEQFF; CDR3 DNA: TGCGCCAGCAGCTTGGGATCGGGATCTTCCTACAATGAGCAGTTCTTC
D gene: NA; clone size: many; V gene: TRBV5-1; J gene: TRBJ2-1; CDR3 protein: CASSGQSATNNEQFF; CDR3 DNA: TGCGCCAGCAGCGGGCAAAGCGCGACTAACAATGAGCAGTTCTTC
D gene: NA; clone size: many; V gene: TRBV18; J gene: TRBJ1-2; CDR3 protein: CASSPKSEVLRYGYTF; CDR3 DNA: TGTGCCAGCTCACCTAAGAGCGAGGTACTACGCTATGGCTACACCTTC
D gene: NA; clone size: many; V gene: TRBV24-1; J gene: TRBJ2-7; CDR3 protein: CATSDSVGTRYEQYF; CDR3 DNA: TGTGCCACCAGTGATTCCGTGGGCACCCGCTACGAGCAGTACTTC
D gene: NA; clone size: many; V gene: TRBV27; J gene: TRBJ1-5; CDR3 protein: CASSSFYRDQPQHF; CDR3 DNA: TGTGCCAGCAGTTCCTTTTACAGGGACCAGCCCCAGCATTTT
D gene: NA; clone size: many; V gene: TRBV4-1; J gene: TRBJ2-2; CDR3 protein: CASSQDQGSGELFF; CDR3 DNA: TGCGCCAGCAGCCAAGATCAAGGATCCGGGGAGCTGTTTTTT
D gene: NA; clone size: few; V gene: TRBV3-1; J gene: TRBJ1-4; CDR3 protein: CASSPNAASIEKLFF; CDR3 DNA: TGTGCCAGCAGCCCGAATGCGGCCTCGATCGAAAAACTGTTTTTT
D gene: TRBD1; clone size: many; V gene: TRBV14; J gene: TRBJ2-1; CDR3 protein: CASSLVGQGYNEQFF; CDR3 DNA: TGTGCCAGCAGCCTTGTAGGACAGGGGTACAATGAGCAGTTCTTC
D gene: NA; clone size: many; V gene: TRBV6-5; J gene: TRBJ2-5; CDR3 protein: CASGAGETQYF; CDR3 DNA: TGTGCCAGCGGTGCGGGGGAGACCCAGTACTTC
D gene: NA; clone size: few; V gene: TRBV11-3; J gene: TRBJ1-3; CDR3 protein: CASSLRGEAGNTIYF; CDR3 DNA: TGTGCCAGCAGCCTCCGGGGAGAGGCTGGAAACACCATATATTTT
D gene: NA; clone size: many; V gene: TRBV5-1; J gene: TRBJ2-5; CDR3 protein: CASSLAGTRETQYF; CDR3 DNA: TGCGCCAGCAGCTTGGCTGGGACCCGAGAGACCCAGTACTTC
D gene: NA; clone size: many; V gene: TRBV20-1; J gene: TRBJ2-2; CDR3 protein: CSVLAANTGELFF; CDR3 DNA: TGCAGTGTCTTAGCGGCGAACACCGGGGAGCTGTTTTTT
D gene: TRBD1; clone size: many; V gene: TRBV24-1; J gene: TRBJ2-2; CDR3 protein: CATSDRQGRELFF; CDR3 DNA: TGTGCCACCAGTGATCGACAGGGGCGGGAGCTGTTTTTT
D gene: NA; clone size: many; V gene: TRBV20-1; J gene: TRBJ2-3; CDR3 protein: CSARDPLAAQVTDTQYF; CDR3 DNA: TGCAGTGCTAGAGATCCCCTCGCAGCACAAGTGACAGATACGCAGTATTTT
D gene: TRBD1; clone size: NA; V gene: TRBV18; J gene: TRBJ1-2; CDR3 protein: CASSRQGQPRGYTF; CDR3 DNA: TGTGCCAGCTCACGACAGGGACAGCCCCGGGGCTACACCTTC
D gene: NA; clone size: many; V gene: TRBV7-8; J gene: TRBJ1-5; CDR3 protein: CASSLGRSAGNQPQHF; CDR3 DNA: TGTGCCAGCAGCTTAGGACGGAGCGCGGGGAATCAGCCCCAGCATTTT
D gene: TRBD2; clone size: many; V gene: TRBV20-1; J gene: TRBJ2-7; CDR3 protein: CSASGTSGGVFYEQYF; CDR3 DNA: TGCAGTGCTAGCGGGACTAGTGGTGGGGTTTTCTACGAGCAGTACTTC
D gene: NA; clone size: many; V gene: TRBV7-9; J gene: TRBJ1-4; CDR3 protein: CASSLRLGEEKLFF; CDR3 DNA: TGTGCCAGCAGCTTAAGGCTGGGCGAAGAAAAACTGTTTTTT
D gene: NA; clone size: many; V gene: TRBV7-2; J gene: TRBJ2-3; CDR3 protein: CASSWYTDTQYF; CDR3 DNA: TGTGCCAGCAGCTGGTACACAGATACGCAGTATTTT
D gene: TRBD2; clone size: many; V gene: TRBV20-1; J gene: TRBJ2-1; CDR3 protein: CSASTPGLAGGLSYNEQFF; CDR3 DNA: TGCAGTGCTAGCACCCCGGGACTAGCGGGGGGACTATCTTACAATGAGCAGTTCTTC
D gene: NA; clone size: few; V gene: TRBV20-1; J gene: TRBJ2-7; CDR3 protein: CSARASGRSYEQYF; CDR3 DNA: TGCAGTGCTAGAGCCTCAGGGCGATCCTACGAGCAGTACTTC
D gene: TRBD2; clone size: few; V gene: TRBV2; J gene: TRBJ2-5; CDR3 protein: CASSELAGVRKETQYF; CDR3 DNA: TGTGCCAGCAGTGAATTGGCGGGAGTGCGAAAAGAGACCCAGTACTTC
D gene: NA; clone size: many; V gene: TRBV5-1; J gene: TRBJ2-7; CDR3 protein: CASSLLINYEQYF; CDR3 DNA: TGCGCCAGCAGCCTGTTAATCAATTACGAGCAGTACTTC
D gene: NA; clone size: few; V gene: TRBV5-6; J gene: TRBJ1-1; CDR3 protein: CASSMTGSIKAFF; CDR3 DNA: TGTGCCAGCAGCATGACCGGGTCAATAAAAGCTTTCTTT
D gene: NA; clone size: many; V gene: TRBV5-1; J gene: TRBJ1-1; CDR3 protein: CASGPSLGGSTEAFF; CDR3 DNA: TGCGCCAGCGGCCCCTCATTGGGAGGGAGCACTGAAGCTTTCTTT
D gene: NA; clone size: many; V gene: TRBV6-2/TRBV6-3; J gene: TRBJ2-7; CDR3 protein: CASRYSGEQYF; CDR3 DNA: TGTGCCAGCAGATATAGCGGCGAGCAGTACTTC
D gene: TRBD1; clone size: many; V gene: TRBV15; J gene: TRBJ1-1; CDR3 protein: CATGQGMNTEAFF; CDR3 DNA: TGTGCCACGGGACAGGGCATGAACACTGAAGCTTTCTTT
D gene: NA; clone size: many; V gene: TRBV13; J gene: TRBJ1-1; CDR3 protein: CASSFRSTEAFF; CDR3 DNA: TGTGCCAGCAGCTTTCGTTCCACTGAAGCTTTCTTT
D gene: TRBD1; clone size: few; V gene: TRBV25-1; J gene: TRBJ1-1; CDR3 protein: CASSEWDRGQEEAFF; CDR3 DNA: TGTGCCAGCAGTGAATGGGACAGGGGGCAGGAAGAAGCTTTCTTT
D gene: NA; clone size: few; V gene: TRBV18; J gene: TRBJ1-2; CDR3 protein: CASSPEGQGRGYTF; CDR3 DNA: TGTGCCAGCTCACCAGAGGGCCAGGGAAGGGGCTACACCTTC
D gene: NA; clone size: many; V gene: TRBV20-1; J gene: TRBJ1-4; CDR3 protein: CSAREKGVNEKLFF; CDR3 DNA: TGCAGTGCTAGAGAGAAGGGTGTCAATGAAAAACTGTTTTTT
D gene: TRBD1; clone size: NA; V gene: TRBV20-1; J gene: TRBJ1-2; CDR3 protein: CSAPDRIYGYTF; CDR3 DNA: TGCAGTGCTCCGGACAGGATCTATGGCTACACCTTC
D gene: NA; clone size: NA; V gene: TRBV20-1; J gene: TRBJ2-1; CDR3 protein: CSARDGVWHEQFF; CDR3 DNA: TGCAGTGCTAGAGATGGGGTTTGGCATGAGCAGTTCTTC
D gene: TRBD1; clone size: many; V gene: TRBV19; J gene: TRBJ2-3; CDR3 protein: CASSPGQGIRTDTQYF; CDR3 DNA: TGTGCCAGTAGTCCAGGACAGGGGATTAGGACAGATACGCAGTATTTT
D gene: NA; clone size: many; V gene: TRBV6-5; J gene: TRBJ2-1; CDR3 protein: CASRPTRTGGGEQFF; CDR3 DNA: TGTGCCAGCAGACCGACTAGAACTGGTGGAGGAGAACAGTTCTTC
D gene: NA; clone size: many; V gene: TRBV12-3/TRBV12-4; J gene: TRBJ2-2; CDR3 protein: CASSFARPATGELFF; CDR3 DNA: TGTGCCAGCAGTTTCGCTAGACCCGCCACCGGGGAGCTGTTTTTT
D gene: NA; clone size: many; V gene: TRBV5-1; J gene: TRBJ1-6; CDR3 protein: CASSLGLYSPLHF; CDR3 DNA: TGCGCCAGCAGCTTGGGTTTATATTCACCCCTCCACTTT
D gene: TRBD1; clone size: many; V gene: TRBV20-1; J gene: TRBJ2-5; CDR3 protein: CSASRGHQETQYF; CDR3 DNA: TGCAGTGCTAGTAGGGGGCACCAAGAGACCCAGTACTTC
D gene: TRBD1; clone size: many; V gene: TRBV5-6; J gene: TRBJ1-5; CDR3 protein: CASSRGQILNQPQHF; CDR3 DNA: TGTGCCAGCAGCCGGGGACAGATACTCAATCAGCCCCAGCATTTT
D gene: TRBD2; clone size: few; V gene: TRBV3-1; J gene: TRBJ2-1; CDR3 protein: CASSQIAGAIYNEQFF; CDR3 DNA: TGTGCCAGCAGCCAGATAGCGGGGGCCATCTACAATGAGCAGTTCTTC